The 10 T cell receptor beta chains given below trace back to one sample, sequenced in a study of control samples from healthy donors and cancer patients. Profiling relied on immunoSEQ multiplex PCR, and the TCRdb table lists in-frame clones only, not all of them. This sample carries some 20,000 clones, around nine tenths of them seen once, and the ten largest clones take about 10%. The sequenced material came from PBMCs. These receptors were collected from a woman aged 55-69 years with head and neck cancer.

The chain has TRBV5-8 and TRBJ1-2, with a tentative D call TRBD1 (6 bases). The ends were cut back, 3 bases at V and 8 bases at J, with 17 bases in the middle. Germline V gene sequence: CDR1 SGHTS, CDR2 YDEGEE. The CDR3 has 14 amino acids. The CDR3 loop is CASSSRGDSVGYTF. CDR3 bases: TGTGCCAGCAGCTCCAGGGGCGACTCTGTCGGCTACACCTTC.

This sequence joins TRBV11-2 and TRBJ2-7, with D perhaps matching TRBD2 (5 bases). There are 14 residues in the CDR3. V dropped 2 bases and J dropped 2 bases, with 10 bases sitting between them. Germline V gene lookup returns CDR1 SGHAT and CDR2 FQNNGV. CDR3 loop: CASSLYGVTYEQYF. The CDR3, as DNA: TGTGCCAGCAGCTTATACGGGGTTACCTACGAGCAGTACTTC.

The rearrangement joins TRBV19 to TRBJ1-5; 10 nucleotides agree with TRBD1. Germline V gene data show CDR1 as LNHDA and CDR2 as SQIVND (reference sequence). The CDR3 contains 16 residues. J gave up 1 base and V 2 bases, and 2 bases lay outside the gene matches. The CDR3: CASSIRGQGSNQPQHF. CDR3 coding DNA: TGTGCCAGTAGTATAAGGGGACAGGGGAGCAATCAGCCCCAGCATTTT. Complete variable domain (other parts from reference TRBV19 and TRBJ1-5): DGGITQSPKYLFRKEGQNVTLSCEQNLNHDAMYWYRQDPGQGLRLIYYSQIVNDFQKGDIAEGYSVSREKKESFPLTVTSAQKNPTAFYLCASSIRGQGSNQPQHFGDGTRLSIL.

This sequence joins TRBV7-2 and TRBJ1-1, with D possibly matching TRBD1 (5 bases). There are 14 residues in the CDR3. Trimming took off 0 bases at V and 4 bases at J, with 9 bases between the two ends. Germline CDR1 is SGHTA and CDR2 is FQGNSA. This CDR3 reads CASSLAGVVTEAFF. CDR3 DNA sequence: TGTGCCAGCAGCTTAGCGGGGGTTGTCACTGAAGCTTTCTTT.

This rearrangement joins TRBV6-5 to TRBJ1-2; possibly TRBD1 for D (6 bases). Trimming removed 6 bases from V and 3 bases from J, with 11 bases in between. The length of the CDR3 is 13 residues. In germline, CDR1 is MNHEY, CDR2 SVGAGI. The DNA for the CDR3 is TGTGCCAGCAGACCACAGGGATACTATGGCTACACCTTC. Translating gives CASRPQGYYGYTF.

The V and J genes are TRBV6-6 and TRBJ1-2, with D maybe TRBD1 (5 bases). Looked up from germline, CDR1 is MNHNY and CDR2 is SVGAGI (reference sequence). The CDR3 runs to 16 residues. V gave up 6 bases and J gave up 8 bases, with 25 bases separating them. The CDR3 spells CASRLGVDSFTGGYTF. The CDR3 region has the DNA TGTGCCAGCAGGCTGGGGGTTGACAGTTTTACAGGAGGCTACACCTTC.

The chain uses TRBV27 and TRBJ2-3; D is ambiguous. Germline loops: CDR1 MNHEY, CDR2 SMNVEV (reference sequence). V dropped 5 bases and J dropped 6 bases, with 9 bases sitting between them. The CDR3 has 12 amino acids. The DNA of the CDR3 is TGTGCCAGCAGTCTCAGCCCCGATACGCAGTATTTT. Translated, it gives CASSLSPDTQYF.

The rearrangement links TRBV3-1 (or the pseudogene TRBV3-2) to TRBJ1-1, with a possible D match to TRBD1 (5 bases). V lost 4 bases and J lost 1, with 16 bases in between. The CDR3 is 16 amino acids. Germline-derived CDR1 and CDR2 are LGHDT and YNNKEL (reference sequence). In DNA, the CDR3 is TGTGCCAGCAGCCTAGCGGGGGATGTCTCGAACACTGAAGCTTTCTTT. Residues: CASSLAGDVSNTEAFF.

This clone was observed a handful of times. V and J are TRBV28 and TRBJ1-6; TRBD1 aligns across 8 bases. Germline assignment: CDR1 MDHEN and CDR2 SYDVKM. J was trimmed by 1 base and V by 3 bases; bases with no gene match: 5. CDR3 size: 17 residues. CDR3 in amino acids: CASSFSDRGSYNSPLHF. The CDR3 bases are TGTGCCAGCAGTTTTTCCGACAGGGGTTCCTATAATTCACCCCTCCACTTT.

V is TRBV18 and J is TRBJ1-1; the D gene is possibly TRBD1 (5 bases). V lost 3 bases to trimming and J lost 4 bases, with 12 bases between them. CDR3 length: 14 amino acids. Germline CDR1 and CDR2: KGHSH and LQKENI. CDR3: CASSPLLGATEAFF. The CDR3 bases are TGTGCCAGCTCACCCCTCCTCGGGGCCACTGAAGCTTTCTTT.